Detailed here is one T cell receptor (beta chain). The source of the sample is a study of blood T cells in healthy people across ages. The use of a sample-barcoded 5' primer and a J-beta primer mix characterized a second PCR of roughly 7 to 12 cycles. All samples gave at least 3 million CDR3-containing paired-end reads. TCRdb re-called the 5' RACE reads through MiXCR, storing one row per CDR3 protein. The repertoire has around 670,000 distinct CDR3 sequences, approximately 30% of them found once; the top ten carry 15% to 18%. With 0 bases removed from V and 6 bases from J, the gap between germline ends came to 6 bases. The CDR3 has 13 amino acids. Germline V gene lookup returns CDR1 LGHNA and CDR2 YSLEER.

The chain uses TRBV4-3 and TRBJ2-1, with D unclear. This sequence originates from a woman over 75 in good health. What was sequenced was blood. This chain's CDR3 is CASSQDWSNEQFF. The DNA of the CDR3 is TGCGCCAGCAGCCAAGATTGGTCCAATGAGCAGTTCTTC.